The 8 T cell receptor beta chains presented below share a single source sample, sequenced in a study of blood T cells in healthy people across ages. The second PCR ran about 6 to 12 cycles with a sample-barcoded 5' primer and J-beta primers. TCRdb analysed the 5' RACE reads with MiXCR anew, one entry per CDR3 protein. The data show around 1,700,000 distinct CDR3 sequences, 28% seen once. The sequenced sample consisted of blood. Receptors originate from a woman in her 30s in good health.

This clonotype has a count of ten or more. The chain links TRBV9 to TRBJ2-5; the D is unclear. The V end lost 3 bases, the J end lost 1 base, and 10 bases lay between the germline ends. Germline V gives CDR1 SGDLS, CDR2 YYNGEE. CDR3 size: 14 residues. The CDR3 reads CASSGTPGQETQYF. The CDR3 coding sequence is TGTGCCAGCAGCGGTACTCCTGGCCAAGAGACCCAGTACTTC.

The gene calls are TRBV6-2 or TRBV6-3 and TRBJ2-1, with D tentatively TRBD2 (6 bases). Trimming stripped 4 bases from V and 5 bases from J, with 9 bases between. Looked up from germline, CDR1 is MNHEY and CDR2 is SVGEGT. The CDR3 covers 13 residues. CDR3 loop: CASSSTRNNEQFF. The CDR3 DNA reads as TGTGCCAGCAGTTCGACTAGGAACAATGAGCAGTTCTTC.

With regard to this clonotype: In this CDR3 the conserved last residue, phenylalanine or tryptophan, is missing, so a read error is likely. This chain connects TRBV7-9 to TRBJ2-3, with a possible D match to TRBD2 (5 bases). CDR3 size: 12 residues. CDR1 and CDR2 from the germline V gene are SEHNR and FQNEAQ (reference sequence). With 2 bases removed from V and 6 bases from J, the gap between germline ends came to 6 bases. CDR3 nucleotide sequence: TGTGCCAGCAGCTTATCGGGGGATACGCAGTATTTG. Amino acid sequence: CASSLSGDTQYL.

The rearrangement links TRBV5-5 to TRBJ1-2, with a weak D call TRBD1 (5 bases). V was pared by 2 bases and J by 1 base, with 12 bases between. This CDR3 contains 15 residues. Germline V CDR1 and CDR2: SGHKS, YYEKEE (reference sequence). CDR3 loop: CASSFMTANNYGYTF. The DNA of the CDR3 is TGTGCCAGCAGCTTCATGACAGCCAATAACTATGGCTACACCTTC.

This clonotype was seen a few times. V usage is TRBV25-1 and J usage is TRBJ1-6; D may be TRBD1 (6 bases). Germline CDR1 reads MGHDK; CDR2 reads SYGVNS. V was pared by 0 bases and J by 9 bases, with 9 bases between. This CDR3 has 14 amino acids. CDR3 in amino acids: CASSEYRGGSPLHF. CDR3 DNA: TGTGCCAGCAGTGAATACAGGGGTGGTTCACCCCTCCACTTT.

This CDR3 is CAWSLEVGTGDLAYEQYF. Here the CDR3 DNA reads TGTGCCTGGAGTCTTGAGGTGGGGACAGGGGATCTTGCCTACGAGCAGTACTTC. This chain links TRBV30 with TRBJ2-7, with 10 positions matching TRBD1. J lost 2 bases, V lost 2 bases, and 15 bases had no gene match. Looked up from germline, CDR1 is GTSNPN and CDR2 is SVGIG (reference sequence). The CDR3 runs 18 residues.

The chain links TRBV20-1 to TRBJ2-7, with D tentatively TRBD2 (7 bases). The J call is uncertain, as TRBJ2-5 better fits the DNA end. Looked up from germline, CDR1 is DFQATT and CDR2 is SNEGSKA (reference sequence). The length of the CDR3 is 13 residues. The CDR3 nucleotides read TGCAGTGCTAGAGAAGCGCGGGGGCAGACCCAGTACTTC. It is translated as CSAREARGQTQYF.

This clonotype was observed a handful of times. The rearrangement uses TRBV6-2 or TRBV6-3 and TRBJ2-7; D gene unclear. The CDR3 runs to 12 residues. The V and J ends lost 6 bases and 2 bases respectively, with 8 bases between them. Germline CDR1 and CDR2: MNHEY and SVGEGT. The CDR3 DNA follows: TGTGCCAGCAGAAAGGGCACCTACGAGCAGTACTTC. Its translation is CASRKGTYEQYF.